The 18 T cell receptor beta chains below all came from one sample that was sequenced in a study of Ad26.COV2.S vaccination and SARS-CoV-2 variants. The treatment: roughly 20 received Ad26.COV2.S at low or high dose, single or two shots; about 5 received placebo; per-sample allocation not given. Sampling happened 63 days after the first vaccine or placebo injection. The repertoire was sequenced with immunoSEQ multiplex PCR; TCRdb's copy has only in-frame clones and lacks some. The sample lists under 500,000 clones; 92% were seen once. Sequenced material: peripheral blood, taken in a trial of Ad26.COV2.S vaccine versus placebo. All receptors derive from a person aged 18-65 years who received the Ad26.COV2.S COVID-19 vaccine or a placebo.

V usage is TRBV5-1 and J usage is TRBJ2-2; 8 bases agree with TRBD1. This CDR3 is 13 amino acids long. With 6 bases clipped from V and 5 bases from J, the junction kept 3 bases outside the gene matches. Germline V gene lookup returns CDR1 SGHRS and CDR2 YFSETQ. CDR3 residues: CASIRGPTGELFF. CDR3 nucleotides: TGCGCCAGCATCAGGGGGCCTACCGGGGAGCTGTTTTTT.

The chain employs TRBV10-3 and TRBJ1-4; 9 bases are shared with TRBD1. This CDR3 has 16 residues. The V gene end was trimmed by 4 bases and the J gene end by 8 bases; junction bases not matched to a gene: 11. Germline CDR1 reads ENHRY; CDR2 reads SYGVKD. CDR3 sequence: CAISGGRGTGTEKLFF. The CDR3, as DNA: TGTGCCATCAGTGGGGGTCGCGGGACAGGGACGGAAAAACTGTTTTTT.

The CDR3 sequence: CASSLQPGQLRNQPQHF. The CDR3 coding sequence is TGTGCCAGCAGCCTACAACCGGGACAGCTAAGAAATCAGCCCCAGCATTTT. The rearrangement joins TRBV7-8 to TRBJ1-5; 7 nucleotides match TRBD1. Trimming cost V 5 bases and J 4 bases; bases outside gene matches: 14. The CDR3 loop spans 17 amino acids. Germline CDR1 SGHVS, CDR2 FQNEAQ.

The chain uses TRBV11-3 and TRBJ2-2, with no clear D. Germline V gene sequence: CDR1 SGHNT, CDR2 YENEEA. V dropped 1 base and J dropped 5 bases, with 2 bases sitting between them. This CDR3 region has 12 residues. The CDR3 DNA reads TGTGCCAGCAGCTTAGTGACCGGGGAGCTGTTTTTT. As protein: CASSLVTGELFF.

The rearrangement joins TRBV4-3 to TRBJ2-5; 7 bases agree with TRBD1. V lost 6 bases and J lost 5; bases outside the gene matches: 6. The germline gives CDR1 LGHNA, CDR2 YSLEER. The CDR3 has 13 amino acids. The CDR3 DNA follows: TGCGCCAGCAGTCCCGGGACAGTCGAGACCCAGTACTTC. Amino acid sequence: CASSPGTVETQYF.

The rearrangement links TRBV5-6 to TRBJ1-1; the D gene is possibly TRBD1 (5 bases). Trimming removed 3 bases at V and 1 base at J, with 7 bases between. This CDR3 is built from 13 residues. Germline CDR1 is SGHDT and CDR2 is YYEEEE. CDR3 residues: CASSSQGNTEAFF. DNA of the CDR3: TGTGCCAGCAGCTCTCAGGGGAACACTGAAGCTTTCTTT.

The chain combines TRBV7-2 with TRBJ2-7; D gene unclear. The germline gives CDR1 SGHTA, CDR2 FQGNSA. This CDR3 contains 12 residues. Trimming shortened V by 5 bases and J by 5 bases, and 10 bases separated the two germline ends. The CDR3 spells CASSPVRNEQYF. The CDR3 region has the DNA TGTGCCAGCAGCCCGGTCAGGAACGAGCAGTACTTC.

CDR3 DNA sequence: TGTGCCAGTAGTACTATCGGGTCCCACGAGCAGTACTTC. It codes for CASSTIGSHEQYF. The chain uses TRBV19 and TRBJ2-7; D unresolved. The CDR3 totals 13 residues. The germline V gene encodes CDR1 LNHDA and CDR2 SQIVND (reference sequence). The germline V and J ends were trimmed by 4 bases and 5 bases, with 12 bases remaining between them.

The chain recombines TRBV28 with TRBJ2-7, with 10 bases fitting TRBD1. This CDR3 region has 15 residues. V gave up 5 bases and J gave up 2 bases; unmatched junction bases: 6. Germline assignment: CDR1 MDHEN and CDR2 SYDVKM. The CDR3 DNA is TGTGCCAGCAGTCCTAGGGACAGGGGCCCCTACGAGCAGTACTTC. It encodes CASSPRDRGPYEQYF.

The V and J genes are TRBV28 and TRBJ2-7; D not certain. The CDR3 contains 13 residues. Trimming stripped 2 bases from V and 1 base from J, with 6 bases between. The V gene's germline CDR1 is MDHEN and CDR2 SYDVKM. This CDR3 reads CASSLGWSYEQYF. CDR3 nucleotides: TGTGCCAGCAGTTTAGGCTGGTCCTACGAGCAGTACTTC.

The chain links TRBV19 to TRBJ2-3, with a tentative D call TRBD1 (5 bases). The CDR3 extends over 15 amino acids. V was pared by 7 bases and J by 7 bases, with 21 bases between. Looked up from germline, CDR1 is LNHDA and CDR2 is SQIVND (reference sequence). In DNA form, the CDR3 reads TGTGCCAGTAAACACTTGGGGCACTGGAGCAATACGCAGTATTTT. The encoded protein is CASKHLGHWSNTQYF. Full variable domain (missing parts from reference TRBV19 and TRBJ2-3): DGGITQSPKYLFRKEGQNVTLSCEQNLNHDAMYWYRQDPGQGLRLIYYSQIVNDFQKGDIAEGYSVSREKKESFPLTVTSAQKNPTAFYLCASKHLGHWSNTQYFGPGTRLTVL.

The CDR3 here is CASSQPHRGRSYGYTF. As DNA, the CDR3 is TGCGCCAGCAGCCAACCCCACAGGGGGCGAAGCTATGGCTACACCTTC. The rearrangement joins TRBV4-1 to TRBJ1-2, with 9 nucleotides matching TRBD1. Germline V gene data show CDR1 as MGHRA and CDR2 as YSYEKL. CDR3 length: 16 amino acids. With 2 bases clipped from V and 4 bases from J, the junction kept 8 bases outside the gene matches.

This chain connects TRBV10-3 to TRBJ2-3, with 15 bases fitting TRBD2. Per germline, CDR1 ENHRY and CDR2 SYGVKD. J lost 1 base, V lost 5 bases, and 7 bases had no gene match. This CDR3 comprises 18 residues. CDR3 nucleotides: TGTGCCATCAGTCCGGGACTAGCGGGGGGTGTGGGCACAGATACGCAGTATTTT. The encoded protein is CAISPGLAGGVGTDTQYF.

The chain recombines TRBV11-2 with TRBJ2-5; 7 bases align to TRBD2. The CDR3 is made up of 18 amino acids. CDR1 and CDR2 (germline): SGHAT, FQNNGV. Trimming cost V 5 bases and J 2 bases; bases outside gene matches: 17. The CDR3 DNA is TGTGCCAGCAGCCGTAAGGGACTACGCTTTCTACAACAAGAGACCCAGTACTTC. Translating it yields CASSRKGLRFLQQETQYF.

In regard to this clone: The identical CDR3 is also encoded by other nucleotide sequences in the sample. CDR3 amino acids: CASSSTGGTEAFF. As DNA, the CDR3 is TGCGCCAGCAGCTCTACAGGGGGCACTGAAGCTTTCTTT. The chain is built from TRBV5-1 and TRBJ1-1, with 8 bases matching TRBD1. V gave up 3 bases and J gave up 4 bases; unmatched junction bases: 2. The CDR3 is 13 amino acids. Germline values: CDR1 SGHRS, CDR2 YFSETQ.

CDR3 amino acids: CASSKGPYLSYTF. CDR3 in DNA: TGTGCCAGCAGCAAAGGCCCGTATCTGAGCTACACCTTC. The V gene is TRBV21-1, the J gene TRBJ1-2. TRBV21-1 is a documented pseudogene. This CDR3 contains 13 residues.

This chain links TRBV11-2 with TRBJ1-2; D unclear. Trimming removed 5 bases at V and 0 bases at J, with 16 bases between. Germline CDR1 and CDR2: SGHAT and FQNNGV. CDR3 size: 16 residues. The CDR3 region has the DNA TGTGCCAGCAGCCCACCGGGCCTAACAGCTAACTATGGCTACACCTTC. It codes for CASSPPGLTANYGYTF.

The V call is TRBV11-2, the J call TRBJ2-1, with 10 nucleotides matching TRBD2. Germline values: CDR1 SGHAT, CDR2 FQNNGV. V dropped 1 base and J dropped 4; count of bases not matched to a gene: 7. The CDR3 length is 17 residues. CDR3 sequence (DNA): TGTGCCAGCAGCTTAGGGAAAACTAGCGGGGATTACAATGAGCAGTTCTTC. Translating gives CASSLGKTSGDYNEQFF. Looking up the rest from reference TRBV11-2 and TRBJ2-1 gives the full variable domain: EAGVAQSPRYKIIEKRQSVAFWCNPISGHATLYWYQQILGQGPKLLIQFQNNGVVDDSQLPKDRFSAERLKGVDSTLKIQPAKLEDSAVYLCASSLGKTSGDYNEQFFGPGTRLTVL.